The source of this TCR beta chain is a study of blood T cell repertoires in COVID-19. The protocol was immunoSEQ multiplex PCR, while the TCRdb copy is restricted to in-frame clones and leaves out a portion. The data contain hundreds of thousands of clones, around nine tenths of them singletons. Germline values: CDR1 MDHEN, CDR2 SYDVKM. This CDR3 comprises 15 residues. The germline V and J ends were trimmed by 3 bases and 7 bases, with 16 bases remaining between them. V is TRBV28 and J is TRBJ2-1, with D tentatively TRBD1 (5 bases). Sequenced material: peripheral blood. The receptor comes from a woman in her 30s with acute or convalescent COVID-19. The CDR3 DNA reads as TGTGCCAGCAGTTTGTGGGGCTCCGCTCTGAATGAGCAGTTCTTC. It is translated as CASSLWGSALNEQFF.